One and the same sample provided the 4 T cell receptor beta chains below, sequenced in a study of blood T cell repertoires in COVID-19 (TCRdb year 2020). Library prep was done by the immunoSEQ multiplex PCR assay. The clones in this table, taken by TCRdb from immuneACCESS, are in-frame only. Not every clone is retained; where verified, under half of the shortfall comes from an unresolved V gene, and the cause of the rest is unknown. In this sample the table shows about 81,000 clones, 90% to 95% of which occur a single time. Clones ranked in the top ten supply 1.5% to 2% of the sample. Sequencing was done on a sample of peripheral blood. The receptors derive from a woman in her 50s in a cohort sampled during active COVID-19.

This chain uses TRBV5-1 with TRBJ2-3; 7 bases line up with TRBD1. The J segment lost 2 bases and the V segment lost 3 bases, leaving 3 bases of the junction unmatched. The CDR3 totals 14 residues. Germline V gene sequence: CDR1 SGHRS, CDR2 YFSETQ. The CDR3 region is CASSSGQTTDTQYF. CDR3 nucleotide sequence: TGCGCCAGCAGCTCGGGACAGACCACAGATACGCAGTATTTT. Filled out from reference TRBV5-1 and TRBJ2-3, the complete variable domain reads KAGVTQTPRYLIKTRGQQVTLSCSPISGHRSVSWYQQTPGQGLQFLFEYFSETQRNKGNFPGRFSGRQFSNSRSEMNVSTLELGDSALYLCASSSGQTTDTQYFGPGTRLTVL.

This chain joins TRBV6-1 and TRBJ1-6; TRBD1 matches 7 bases. Germline V gives CDR1 MNHNS, CDR2 SASEGT. J lost 9 bases, V lost 0 bases, and 8 bases had no gene match. The CDR3 totals 16 residues. In nucleotides, the CDR3 is TGTGCCAGCAGTGAAGCCTTCGGGACAGTGCGTTCACCCCTCCACTTT. This gives the protein CASSEAFGTVRSPLHF.

The J gene is TRBJ2-7, the V gene TRBV19; 8 bases fit TRBD2. With V trimmed by 5 bases and J by 4 bases, 10 bases remained unmatched. Germline V lookup: CDR1 LNHDA, CDR2 SQIVND (reference sequence). The CDR3 is 15 residues long. The CDR3 sequence is CASSPRSGGEYEQYF. In DNA, the CDR3 is TGTGCCAGTAGTCCCAGGAGCGGGGGAGAATACGAGCAGTACTTC.

The V gene is TRBV11-3, the J gene TRBJ2-1, with D possibly matching TRBD1 (5 bases). The germline V gene has CDR1 SGHNT and CDR2 YENEEA. V lost 5 bases and J lost 5, with 10 bases in between. This CDR3 contains 13 residues. The CDR3, as DNA: TGTGCCAGCAGCCCGCAGACAGACAATGAGCAGTTCTTC. This gives the protein CASSPQTDNEQFF. The full variable domain, in which reference TRBV11-3 and TRBJ2-1 provide the parts outside the CDR3, is EAGVVQSPRYKIIEKKQPVAFWCNPISGHNTLYWYLQNLGQGPELLIRYENEEAVDDSQLPKDRFSAERLKGVDSTLKIQPAELGDSAVYLCASSPQTDNEQFFGPGTRLTVL.